Each of the 22 T cell receptor beta chains below was sequenced from the same sample in a study of human T cells and chemical hapten exposure. TCRdb re-called the RACE reads with MiXCR, one entry per CDR3 protein. Of about 140,000 distinct CDR3 sequences listed, about 10% were seen once; the top ten hold about 1.4%. Time point indicated: patch test 2, 6 weeks after DPC sensitization. Indicated treatment: therapeutic diphenylcyclopropenone sensitization with weekly scalp DPC. Source: whole blood, taken in connection with sensitization to the hapten diphenylcyclopropenone (DPC). The receptors originated from a woman in her forties or fifties with alopecia areata. Some clones in this sample may be carry-over from other donors' samples.

The table lists this clonotype with many counts. The J gene is TRBJ1-5, the V gene TRBV2; no definite D call. V was shortened by 2 bases and J by 3 bases, with 5 bases between the two germline ends. The CDR3 contains 13 residues. The germline CDR1 and CDR2 sequences are SNHLY and FYNNEI. The CDR3 spells CASSEQPNQPQHF. For the CDR3, the DNA is TGTGCCAGCAGTGAACAGCCCAATCAGCCCCAGCATTTT.

This clonotype was seen a few times. The chain employs TRBV28 and TRBJ1-4; D is unresolved. CDR1 is MDHEN, CDR2 SYDVKM, per germline. This CDR3 has 13 residues. Deletions cut 6 bases from V and 6 bases from J, with 11 bases between. As DNA, the CDR3 is TGTGCCAGCAGCTATACATTGGATGAAAAACTGTTTTTT. It encodes CASSYTLDEKLFF.

At least ten counts were recorded for this clonotype. The chain couples TRBV25-1 to TRBJ1-1; TRBD1 aligns across 8 bases. The V gene's germline CDR1 is MGHDK and CDR2 SYGVNS. This CDR3 comprises 14 residues. V dropped 6 bases and J dropped 5; count of bases not matched to a gene: 8. This CDR3 reads CASRRTGQWTEAFF. CDR3 DNA sequence: TGTGCCAGCAGGAGGACAGGGCAGTGGACTGAAGCTTTCTTT.

This clonotype appeared many times. V is TRBV20-1 and J is TRBJ2-1; D assignment may be TRBD1 or TRBD2 (5 bases each). The CDR3 sequence is 15 residues long. The V and J ends lost 1 base and 9 bases respectively, with 19 bases between them. Germline values: CDR1 DFQATT, CDR2 SNEGSKA (reference sequence). CDR3 protein: CSARVPGRVGLEQFF. CDR3 sequence (DNA): TGCAGTGCTAGAGTTCCGGGACGGGTGGGTCTTGAGCAGTTCTTC.

This clonotype was detected ten times or more. The chain employs TRBV29-1 and TRBJ2-5; TRBD1 aligns across 9 bases. Per germline, CDR1 SQVTM and CDR2 ANQGSEA. The V and J ends lost 2 bases and 5 bases, in that order; junction bases with no gene match: 6. The CDR3 covers 14 residues. The chain's CDR3 is CSVERGTGTETQYF. The DNA of the CDR3 is TGCAGCGTTGAACGTGGGACAGGGACGGAGACCCAGTACTTC.

This clonotype occurred many times. The rearrangement uses TRBV29-1 and TRBJ2-3; D is undetermined. The CDR3 runs 12 residues. Germline V gene data show CDR1 as SQVTM and CDR2 as ANQGSEA. Trimming took off 4 bases at V and 5 bases at J, with 10 bases between the two ends. The DNA of the CDR3 is TGCAGCGTTGGAGGTTTGGGAGATACGCAGTATTTT. Translated, it gives CSVGGLGDTQYF.

The genes are TRBV20-1 and TRBJ1-3; maybe TRBD1 (5 bases). In germline, CDR1 is DFQATT, CDR2 SNEGSKA (reference sequence). The CDR3 contains 16 residues. V was cut by 0 bases and J by 8 bases, with 20 bases left in between. This chain's CDR3 is CSARDPLPRAGDTIYF. The DNA for the CDR3 is TGCAGTGCTAGAGATCCCCTACCACGGGCGGGGGACACCATATATTTT.

This clonotype was counted only a few times. DNA of the CDR3: TGTGCCAGCAGCAACTCCCGTATCGGGAAAAACATTCAGTACTTC. Protein: CASSNSRIGKNIQYF. The chain combines TRBV7-2 with TRBJ2-4; D is undetermined. Germline assignment: CDR1 SGHTA and CDR2 FQGNSA. The V end lost 5 bases, the J end lost 4 bases, and 15 bases lay between the germline ends. The CDR3 has 15 amino acids.

The CDR3 DNA sequence: TGTGCCAGCAGAAGGATACTAGCGGGAGACAAAAACATTCAGTACTTC. This encodes CASRRILAGDKNIQYF. V gene TRBV6-2 or TRBV6-3 combines with J gene TRBJ2-4, with 11 positions matching TRBD2. Germline-derived CDR1 and CDR2 are MNHEY and SVGEGT. The CDR3 has 16 amino acids. V gave up 6 bases and J gave up 3 bases; unmatched junction bases: 7.

This clonotype was seen many times. CDR3 sequence: CASSQSRISLNTGELFF. The DNA for the CDR3 is TGTGCCAGCAGTCAGTCGAGGATTTCCCTAAACACCGGGGAGCTGTTTTTT. The chain recombines TRBV27 with TRBJ2-2; D is uncertain. The germline V and J ends were trimmed by 5 bases and 2 bases, with 18 bases remaining between them. The V gene's germline CDR1 is MNHEY and CDR2 SMNVEV (reference sequence). The CDR3 contains 17 residues.

This clonotype occurred many times. DNA for the CDR3: TGTGCCAGCAGTCCCCTCGGACAGGGGGACAATCAGCCCCAGCATTTT. Translation gives CASSPLGQGDNQPQHF. The chain carries TRBV27 and TRBJ1-5, with 10 bases aligning to TRBD1. This CDR3 contains 16 residues. Unmatched junction bases numbered 7, after V lost 5 bases and J lost 3 bases. Germline CDR1 reads MNHEY; CDR2 reads SMNVEV (reference sequence).

This clonotype was observed many times. V gene TRBV7-2 combines with J gene TRBJ2-3; D not certain. V gave up 1 base and J gave up 4 bases, with 6 bases separating them. Germline V gene sequence: CDR1 SGHTA, CDR2 FQGNSA. The CDR3 consists of 13 residues. The CDR3 loop reads CASSLVLADTQYF. CDR3 nucleotide sequence: TGTGCCAGCAGCTTAGTCCTGGCAGATACGCAGTATTTT.

This clonotype was recorded at least ten times. The chain joins TRBV20-1 to TRBJ2-7; TRBD1 agrees at 8 bases. After removal of 0 bases from V and 10 bases from J, the junction contained 8 bases not matched to a gene. Germline assignment: CDR1 DFQATT and CDR2 SNEGSKA (reference sequence). The CDR3 totals 13 residues. CDR3: CSAREEGTGLQYF. CDR3 nucleotide sequence: TGCAGTGCTAGAGAGGAGGGGACAGGACTACAGTACTTC.

This chain joins TRBV9 and TRBJ1-6, with a weak D call TRBD1 (6 bases). Deletions cut 4 bases from V and 6 bases from J, with 20 bases between. This CDR3 is built from 17 residues. The germline CDR1 and CDR2 sequences are SGDLS and YYNGEE. CDR3 sequence: CASSPWGTQGGNSPLHF. DNA of the CDR3: TGTGCCAGCAGCCCATGGGGGACACAGGGAGGTAATTCACCCCTCCACTTT.

This clonotype was observed at least ten times. The J gene is TRBJ1-2, the V gene TRBV30; D gene uncertain. V gave up 0 bases and J gave up 3 bases, with 11 bases separating them. The CDR3 is 14 amino acids. CDR1 and CDR2 from the germline V gene are GTSNPN and SVGIG (reference sequence). CDR3 amino acids: CAWSVTLNHYGYTF. The CDR3 DNA follows: TGTGCCTGGAGTGTAACCCTGAACCACTATGGCTACACCTTC.

The chain combines TRBV14 with TRBJ2-3; no reliable D call. The germline CDR1 and CDR2 sequences are SGHDN and FVKESK. V was clipped by 2 bases and J by 1 base, with 4 bases between them. The CDR3 extends over 13 amino acids. The CDR3 coding sequence is TGTGCCAGCAGCCAATTTCGCACAGATACGCAGTATTTT. Translation: CASSQFRTDTQYF.

The V call is TRBV5-1, the J call TRBJ2-5, with D hard to call. CDR1 and CDR2 (germline): SGHRS, YFSETQ. The germline V and J ends were trimmed by 4 bases and 3 bases, with 4 bases remaining between them. This CDR3 region has 11 residues. The chain's CDR3 is CASSGEETQYF. The CDR3 DNA reads TGCGCCAGCAGCGGTGAAGAGACCCAGTACTTC. The variable domain in full, completed from reference TRBV5-1 and TRBJ2-5, reads KAGVTQTPRYLIKTRGQQVTLSCSPISGHRSVSWYQQTPGQGLQFLFEYFSETQRNKGNFPGRFSGRQFSNSRSEMNVSTLELGDSALYLCASSGEETQYFGPGTRLLVL.

V gene TRBV28 combines with J gene TRBJ1-2; D gene unclear. The V end was cut by 3 bases, the J end by 2 bases, with 10 bases between. The CDR3 is 14 residues long. Germline lookup yields CDR1 MDHEN and CDR2 SYDVKM. CDR3 DNA: TGTGCCAGCAGTTTGAGGGCGGCCAACTATGGCTACACCTTC. Amino acid sequence: CASSLRAANYGYTF.

Many counts were recorded for this clonotype. The chain couples TRBV9 to TRBJ2-2; 10 bases fit TRBD2. This CDR3 contains 16 residues. Per germline, CDR1 SGDLS and CDR2 YYNGEE. Unmatched junction bases numbered 4, after V lost 0 bases and J lost 5 bases. This CDR3 is CASSVGLAGVTGELFF. CDR3 nucleotide sequence: TGTGCCAGCAGCGTAGGCCTAGCGGGAGTTACCGGGGAGCTGTTTTTT.

The chain employs TRBV5-4 and TRBJ1-3; D may be TRBD1 (6 bases). Trimming stripped 4 bases from V and 4 bases from J, with 15 bases between. The CDR3 runs to 15 residues. Germline V CDR1 and CDR2: SGHNT, YYREEE (reference sequence). The chain's CDR3 is CASSLGGRSGNTIYF. CDR3 bases: TGTGCCAGCAGCCTGGGGGGCAGATCAGGAAACACCATATATTTT.

The CDR3 loop reads CASSLLAGGGEELFF. The CDR3 region has the DNA TGTGCCAGCAGCTTATTAGCGGGAGGGGGCGAGGAGCTGTTTTTT. This sequence joins TRBV7-2 and TRBJ2-2; TRBD2 matches at 11 bases. Losses at the gene ends were 2 bases for V and 10 bases for J; bases not matched to a gene: 6. The CDR3 length is 15 residues. The germline gives CDR1 SGHTA, CDR2 FQGNSA.

This clonotype was seen more than once but under ten times. The V gene is TRBV29-1, the J gene TRBJ2-1; 11 bases align to TRBD2. The CDR3 has 15 amino acids. The ends lost 4 bases at V and 4 bases at J; junction bases unmatched: 6. The germline CDR1 and CDR2 sequences are SQVTM and ANQGSEA. The CDR3 DNA follows: TGCAGCGTTGGATACGGGACTAGCGGTTACAATGAGCAGTTCTTC. Its translation is CSVGYGTSGYNEQFF.